This TCR beta chain stems from a study of T cell repertoires in cytomegalovirus infection (dated 2019 in TCRdb). With respect to the entire study: Because public TCR beta signatures pointed to carriage of CMV infection together with the matching HLA type, the HLA type of each donor mattered for the analysis. The paper as a whole reports these results and caveats: In both this cohort and an independent cohort of approximately 350 donors, the cumulative frequency of public TCR beta family members distinguished carriers of CMV infection plus the relevant HLA type. The ex vivo response was dominated by HLA-C-restricted CMV-specific TCR beta clonotypes, and the single most frequent clonotype in two of eight donors was supplied by these HLA-C-restricted clonotypes.

In this sample, this clonotype turned up a few times. Its recognized antigen is unknown. The record has no base qualities; no much larger clone is one base away. The sample was run on an Illumina HiSeq 1500. In TCRdb, the public reads were trimmed at Q25 with fastp and aligned with MiXCR, with productive beta chains retained. Every distinct CDR3 protein forms one entry, paired with its most common genes and DNA. The sample table lists roughly 760,000 distinct CDR3 sequences, less than 40% of them with a count of one. The ten largest account for under 3.5% of the sample. The trim is 2 bases for V and 5 bases for J, with a gap of 12 bases between the germline ends. The CDR1 and CDR2 encoded by the germline V gene are MDHEN and SYDVKM. The CDR3 contains 14 residues, cysteine and phenylalanine counted. Only the CDR3 part of the read is kept: 42 bases, read in frame from the first base.

The receptor was derived from a human donor in good health (CMV status not recorded). Some clones in this sample may be carry-over from other donors' samples. The specimen was PBMCs. Recombination joined TRBV28 with TRBJ1-2; a tentative D match to TRBD1 spans 6 bases. The CDR3 region has the sequence CASSLGVRGYGYTF. The DNA sequence follows: TGTGCCAGCAGTTTAGGGGTCAGGGGATATGGCTACACCTTC.